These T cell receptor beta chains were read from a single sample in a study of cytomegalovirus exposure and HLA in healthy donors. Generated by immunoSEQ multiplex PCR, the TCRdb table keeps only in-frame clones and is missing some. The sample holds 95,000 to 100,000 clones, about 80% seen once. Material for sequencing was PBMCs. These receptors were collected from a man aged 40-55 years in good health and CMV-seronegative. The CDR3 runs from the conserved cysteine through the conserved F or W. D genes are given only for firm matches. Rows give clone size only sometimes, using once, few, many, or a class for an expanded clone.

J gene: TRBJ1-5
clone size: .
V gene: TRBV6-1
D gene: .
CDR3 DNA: TGTGCCAGCGAGTATAGCAATCAGCCCCAGCATTTT
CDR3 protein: CASEYSNQPQHF

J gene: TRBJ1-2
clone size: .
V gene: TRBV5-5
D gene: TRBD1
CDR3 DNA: TGTGCCAGCAGCCCGGGACAGGATTATGGCTACACCTTC
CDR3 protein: CASSPGQDYGYTF

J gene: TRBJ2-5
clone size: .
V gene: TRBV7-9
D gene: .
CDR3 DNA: TGTGCCAGCAGCTTAATCATCGAGACCCAGTACTTC
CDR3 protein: CASSLIIETQYF

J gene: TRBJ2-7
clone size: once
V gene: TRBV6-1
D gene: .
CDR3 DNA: TGTGCCAGCACCGAAGGTCAGGGTTGGGCGTACGAGCAGTACTTC
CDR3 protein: CASTEGQGWAYEQYF

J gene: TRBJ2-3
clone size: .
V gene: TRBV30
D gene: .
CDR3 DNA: TGTGCCTGGGCGCCGACTAGTGGGTTAGATACGCAGTATTTT
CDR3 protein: CAWAPTSGLDTQYF

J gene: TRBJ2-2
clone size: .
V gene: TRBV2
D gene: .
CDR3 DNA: TGTGCCACCACAGGGGTCCTCCGGGGGGGGTCCGGGGAGCTGTTTTTT
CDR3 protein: CATTGVLRGGSGELFF

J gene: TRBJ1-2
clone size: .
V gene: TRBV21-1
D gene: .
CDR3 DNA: TGTGCCACCAATAAGGATACACTCGAGGCGTCTGTATGCGGCTACACCTTC
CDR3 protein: CATNKDTLEASVCGYTF

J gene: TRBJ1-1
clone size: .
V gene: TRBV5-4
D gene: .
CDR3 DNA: TGTGCCAGCAGGTTGGGCGGGGATCGCACTGAAGCTTTCTTT
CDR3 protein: CASRLGGDRTEAFF

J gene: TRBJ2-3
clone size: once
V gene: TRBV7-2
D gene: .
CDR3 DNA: TGTGCCAGCAGCACTCGACAGGGGCGGGGGTACACAGATACGCAGTATTTT
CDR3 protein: CASSTRQGRGYTDTQYF

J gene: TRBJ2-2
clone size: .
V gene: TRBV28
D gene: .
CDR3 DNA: TGTGCCAGCAGTGAGAGCAGGGTGGTCGGGGAGCTGTTTTTT
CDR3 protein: CASSESRVVGELFF

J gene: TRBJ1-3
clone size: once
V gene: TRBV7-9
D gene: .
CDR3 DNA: TGTGCCAGCAGCTTGTCAGGTTCCTCTGGAAACACCATATATTTT
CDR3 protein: CASSLSGSSGNTIYF

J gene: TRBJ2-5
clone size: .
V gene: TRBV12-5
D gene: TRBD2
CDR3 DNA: TGTGCTAGTGGCCACGCCGGGACTAGCGCGTCGGAGACCCAGTACTTC
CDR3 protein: CASGHAGTSASETQYF

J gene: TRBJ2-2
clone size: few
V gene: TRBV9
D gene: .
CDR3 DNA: TGTGCCAGCAGCGTAGGAACAGCGAACACCGGGGAGCTGTTTTTT
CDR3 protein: CASSVGTANTGELFF

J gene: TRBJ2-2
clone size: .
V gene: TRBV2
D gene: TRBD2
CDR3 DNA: TGTGCCAGCCTAAGGGCTAGCGGGGGGGCGAACACCGGGGAGCTGTTTTTT
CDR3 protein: CASLRASGGANTGELFF

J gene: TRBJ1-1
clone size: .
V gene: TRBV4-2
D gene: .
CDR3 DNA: TGTGCCAGCAGCCCCCTTGGCCGGGAAGAATCTGAAGCTTTCTTT
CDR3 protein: CASSPLGREESEAFF

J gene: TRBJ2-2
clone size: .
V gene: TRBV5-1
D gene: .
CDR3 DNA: TGCGCCAGCAGCTTGGTCGGCACCGGGGAGCTGTTTTTT
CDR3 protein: CASSLVGTGELFF

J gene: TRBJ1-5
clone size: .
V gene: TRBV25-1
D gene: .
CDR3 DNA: TGTGCCAGCACCCCACAGGGCCTTGGGGATCAGCCCCAGCATTTT
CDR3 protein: CASTPQGLGDQPQHF

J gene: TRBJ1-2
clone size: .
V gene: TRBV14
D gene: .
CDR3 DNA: TGTGCCAGCAGCCGGTCCGAGCGGGGCTACACCTTC
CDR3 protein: CASSRSERGYTF

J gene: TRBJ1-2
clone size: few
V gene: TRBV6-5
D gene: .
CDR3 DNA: TGTGCCAGCAAACGACAGACTGTCTATGGCTACACCTTC
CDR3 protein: CASKRQTVYGYTF

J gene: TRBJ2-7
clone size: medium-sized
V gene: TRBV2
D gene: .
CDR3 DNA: TGTGCCAGCAGTGAAAGAGGAGGACAGACCTACGAGCAGTACTTC
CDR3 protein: CASSERGGQTYEQYF

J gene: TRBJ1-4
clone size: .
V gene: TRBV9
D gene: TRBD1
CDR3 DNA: TGTGCCAGCAGCGTAGCGGGGACAGGGAATGAAAAACTGTTTTTT
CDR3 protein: CASSVAGTGNEKLFF

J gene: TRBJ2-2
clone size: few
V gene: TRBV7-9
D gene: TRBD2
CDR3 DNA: TGTGCCAGCAGTAGTAGCGGGAAGAACACCGGGGAGCTGTTTTTT
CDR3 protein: CASSSSGKNTGELFF

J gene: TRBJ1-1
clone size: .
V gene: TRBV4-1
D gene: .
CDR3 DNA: TGCGCCAGCAGCCAAGAGTCGCGGCAGAAAAACACTGAAGCTTTCTTT
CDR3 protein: CASSQESRQKNTEAFF

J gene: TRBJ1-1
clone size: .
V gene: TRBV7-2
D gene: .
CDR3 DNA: TGTGCCAGCAGCTTAGTTGGGAGGACTGAAGCTTTCTTT
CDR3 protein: CASSLVGRTEAFF